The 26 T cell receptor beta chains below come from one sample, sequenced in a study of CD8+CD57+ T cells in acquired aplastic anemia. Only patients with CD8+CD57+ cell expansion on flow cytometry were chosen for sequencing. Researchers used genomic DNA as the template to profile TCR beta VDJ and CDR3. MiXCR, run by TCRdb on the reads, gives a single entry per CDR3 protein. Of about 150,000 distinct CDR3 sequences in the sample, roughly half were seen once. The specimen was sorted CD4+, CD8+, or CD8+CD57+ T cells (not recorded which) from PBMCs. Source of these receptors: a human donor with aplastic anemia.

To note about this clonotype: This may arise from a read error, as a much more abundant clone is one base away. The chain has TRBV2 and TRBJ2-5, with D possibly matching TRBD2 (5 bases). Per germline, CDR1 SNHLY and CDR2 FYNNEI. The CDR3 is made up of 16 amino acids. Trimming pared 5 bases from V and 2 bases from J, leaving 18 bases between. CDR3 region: CASSRRAQREQETQYF. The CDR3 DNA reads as TGTGCCAGCAGTCGACGAGCTCAAAGGGAGCAAGAGACCCAGTACTTC.

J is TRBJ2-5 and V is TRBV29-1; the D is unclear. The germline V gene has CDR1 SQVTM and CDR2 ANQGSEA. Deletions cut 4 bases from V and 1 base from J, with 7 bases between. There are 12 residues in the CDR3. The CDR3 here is CSVGDFQETQYF. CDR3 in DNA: TGCAGCGTTGGCGACTTCCAAGAGACCCAGTACTTC. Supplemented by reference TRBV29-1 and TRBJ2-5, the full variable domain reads SAVISQKPSRDICQRGTSLTIQCQVDSQVTMMFWYRQQPGQSLTLIATANQGSEATYESGFVIDKFPISRPNLTFSTLTVSNMSPEDSSIYLCSVGDFQETQYFGPGTRLLVL.

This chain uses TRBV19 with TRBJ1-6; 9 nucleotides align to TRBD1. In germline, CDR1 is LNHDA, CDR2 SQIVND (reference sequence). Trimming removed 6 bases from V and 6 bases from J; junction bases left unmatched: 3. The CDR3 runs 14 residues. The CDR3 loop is CASRLTGGNSPLHF. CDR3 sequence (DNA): TGTGCCAGTAGGCTGACAGGGGGTAATTCACCCCTCCACTTT.

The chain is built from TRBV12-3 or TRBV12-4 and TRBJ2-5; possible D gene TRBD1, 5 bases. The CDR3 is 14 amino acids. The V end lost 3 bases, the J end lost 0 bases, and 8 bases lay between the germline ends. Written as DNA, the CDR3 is TGTGCCAGCAGTTTTAAGGGGTACCAAGAGACCCAGTACTTC. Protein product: CASSFKGYQETQYF.

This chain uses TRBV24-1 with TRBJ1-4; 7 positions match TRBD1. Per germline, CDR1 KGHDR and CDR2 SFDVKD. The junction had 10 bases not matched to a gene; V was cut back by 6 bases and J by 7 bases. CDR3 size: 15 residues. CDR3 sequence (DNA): TGTGCCACCAGTTCGTCGAGGGGGCCCGGTGAAAAACTGTTTTTT. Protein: CATSSSRGPGEKLFF.

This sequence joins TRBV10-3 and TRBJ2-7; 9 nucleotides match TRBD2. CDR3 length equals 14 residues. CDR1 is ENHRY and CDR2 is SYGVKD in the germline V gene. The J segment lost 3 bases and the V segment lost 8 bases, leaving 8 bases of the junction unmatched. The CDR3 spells CAIGRGGGDYEQYF. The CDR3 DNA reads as TGTGCCATCGGTCGGGGCGGGGGGGACTACGAGCAGTACTTC.

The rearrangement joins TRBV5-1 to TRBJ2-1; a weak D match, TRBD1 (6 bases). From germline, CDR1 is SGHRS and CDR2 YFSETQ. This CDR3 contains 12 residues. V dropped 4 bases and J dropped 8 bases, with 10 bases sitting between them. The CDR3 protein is CASSIQGHEQFF. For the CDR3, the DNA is TGCGCCAGCAGCATACAGGGCCATGAGCAGTTCTTC.

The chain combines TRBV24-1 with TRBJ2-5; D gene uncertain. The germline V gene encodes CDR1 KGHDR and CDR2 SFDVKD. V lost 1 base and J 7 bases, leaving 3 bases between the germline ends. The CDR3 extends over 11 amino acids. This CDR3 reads CATSDFVTQYF. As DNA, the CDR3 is TGTGCCACCAGTGATTTTGTGACCCAGTACTTC.

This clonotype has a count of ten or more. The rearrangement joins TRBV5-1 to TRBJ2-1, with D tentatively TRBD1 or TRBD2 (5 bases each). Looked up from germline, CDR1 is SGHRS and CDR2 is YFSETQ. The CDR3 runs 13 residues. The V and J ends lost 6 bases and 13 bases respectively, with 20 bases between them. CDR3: CASTGRARDGQFF. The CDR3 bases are TGCGCCAGCACGGGCAGGGCAAGGGACGGACAGTTCTTC.

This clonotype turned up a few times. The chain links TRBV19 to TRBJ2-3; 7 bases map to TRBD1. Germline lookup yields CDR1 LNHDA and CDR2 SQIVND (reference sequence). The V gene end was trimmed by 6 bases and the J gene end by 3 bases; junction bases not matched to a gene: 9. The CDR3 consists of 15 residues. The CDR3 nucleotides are TGTGCCAGTAGCAGAGGGACAGACGGTACAGATACGCAGTATTTT. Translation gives CASSRGTDGTDTQYF. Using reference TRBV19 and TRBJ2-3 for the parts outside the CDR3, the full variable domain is DGGITQSPKYLFRKEGQNVTLSCEQNLNHDAMYWYRQDPGQGLRLIYYSQIVNDFQKGDIAEGYSVSREKKESFPLTVTSAQKNPTAFYLCASSRGTDGTDTQYFGPGTRLTVL.

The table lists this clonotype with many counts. CDR3 nucleotides: TGTGCCAGCAGCTTCACCTCTGGGGACTACAGCACAGATACGCAGTATTTT. Translating it yields CASSFTSGDYSTDTQYF. The genes are TRBV9 and TRBJ2-3; 7 bases map to TRBD2. The germline V gene has CDR1 SGDLS and CDR2 YYNGEE. This CDR3 is built from 17 residues. V shed 4 bases, J shed 0 bases, and the junction held 11 bases outside the gene matches.

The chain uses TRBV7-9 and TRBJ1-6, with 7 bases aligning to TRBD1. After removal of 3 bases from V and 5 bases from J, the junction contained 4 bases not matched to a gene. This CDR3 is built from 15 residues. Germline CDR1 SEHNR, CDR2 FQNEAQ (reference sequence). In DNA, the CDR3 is TGTGCCAGCAGCTTCCCAGGGGGGGATAATTCACCCCTCCACTTT. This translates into CASSFPGGDNSPLHF.

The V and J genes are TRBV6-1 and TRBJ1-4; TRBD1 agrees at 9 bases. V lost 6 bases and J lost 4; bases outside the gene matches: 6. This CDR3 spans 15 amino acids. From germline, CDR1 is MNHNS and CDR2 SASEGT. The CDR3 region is CASSIGTGINEKLFF. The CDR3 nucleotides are TGTGCCAGCAGCATCGGGACAGGGATTAATGAAAAACTGTTTTTT.

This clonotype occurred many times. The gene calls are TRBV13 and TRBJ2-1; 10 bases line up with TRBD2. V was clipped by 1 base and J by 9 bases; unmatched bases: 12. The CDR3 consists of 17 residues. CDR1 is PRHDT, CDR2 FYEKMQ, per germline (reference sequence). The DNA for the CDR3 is TGTGCCAGCAGCTTAGTTAGGTCTAGGGCTAGCGGGGGTGAGCAGTTCTTC. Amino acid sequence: CASSLVRSRASGGEQFF.

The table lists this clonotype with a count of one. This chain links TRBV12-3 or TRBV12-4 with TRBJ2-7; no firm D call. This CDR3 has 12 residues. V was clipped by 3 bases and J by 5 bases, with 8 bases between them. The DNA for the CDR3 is TGTGCCAGCAGTTTGACGGTGGACGAGCAGTACTTC. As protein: CASSLTVDEQYF.

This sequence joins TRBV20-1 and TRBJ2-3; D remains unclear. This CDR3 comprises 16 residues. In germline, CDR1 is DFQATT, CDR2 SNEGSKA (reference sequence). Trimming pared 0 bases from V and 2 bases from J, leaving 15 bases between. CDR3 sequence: CSARDAQRSITDTQYF. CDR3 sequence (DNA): TGCAGTGCTAGAGACGCCCAGAGATCGATCACAGATACGCAGTATTTT.

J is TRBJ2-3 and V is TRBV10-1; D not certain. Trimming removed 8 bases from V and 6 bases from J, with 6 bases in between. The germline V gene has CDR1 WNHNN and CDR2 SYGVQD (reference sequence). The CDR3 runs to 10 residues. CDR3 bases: TGCGCCAGCCCTCTCGATACGCAGTATTTT. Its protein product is CASPLDTQYF.

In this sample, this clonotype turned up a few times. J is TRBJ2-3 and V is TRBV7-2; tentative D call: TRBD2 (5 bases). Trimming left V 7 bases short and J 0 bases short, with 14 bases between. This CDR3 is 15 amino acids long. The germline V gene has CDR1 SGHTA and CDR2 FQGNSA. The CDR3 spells CASTTARASTDTQYF. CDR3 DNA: TGTGCCAGCACCACCGCGCGGGCCAGCACAGATACGCAGTATTTT.

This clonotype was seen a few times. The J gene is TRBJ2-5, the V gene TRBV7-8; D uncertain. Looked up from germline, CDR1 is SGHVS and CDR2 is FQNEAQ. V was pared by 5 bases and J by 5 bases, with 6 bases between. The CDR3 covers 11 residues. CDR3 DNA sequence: TGTGCCAGCAGCCAAAGGGAGACCCAGTACTTC. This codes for CASSQRETQYF.

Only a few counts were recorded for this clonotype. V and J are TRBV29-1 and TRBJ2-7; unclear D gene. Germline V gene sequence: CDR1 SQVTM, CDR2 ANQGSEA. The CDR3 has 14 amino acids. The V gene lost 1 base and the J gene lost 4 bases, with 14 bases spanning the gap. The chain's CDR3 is CSVEVGDLGYEQYF. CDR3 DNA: TGCAGCGTTGAAGTGGGCGATTTGGGGTACGAGCAGTACTTC.

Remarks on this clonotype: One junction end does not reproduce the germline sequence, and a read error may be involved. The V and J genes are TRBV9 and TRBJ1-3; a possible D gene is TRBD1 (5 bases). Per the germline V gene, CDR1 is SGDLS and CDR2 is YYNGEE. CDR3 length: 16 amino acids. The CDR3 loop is CASSVGGANSGNTVYF. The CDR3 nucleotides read TGTGCCAGCAGCGTAGGTGGGGCCAACTCTGGAAACACCGTATATTTT.

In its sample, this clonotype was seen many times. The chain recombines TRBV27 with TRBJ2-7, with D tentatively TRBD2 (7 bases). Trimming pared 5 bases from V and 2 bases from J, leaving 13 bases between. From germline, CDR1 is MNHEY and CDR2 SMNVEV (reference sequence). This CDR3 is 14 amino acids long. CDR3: CASSQGGGTYEQYF. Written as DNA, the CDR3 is TGTGCCAGCAGTCAAGGGGGGGGCACCTACGAGCAGTACTTC.

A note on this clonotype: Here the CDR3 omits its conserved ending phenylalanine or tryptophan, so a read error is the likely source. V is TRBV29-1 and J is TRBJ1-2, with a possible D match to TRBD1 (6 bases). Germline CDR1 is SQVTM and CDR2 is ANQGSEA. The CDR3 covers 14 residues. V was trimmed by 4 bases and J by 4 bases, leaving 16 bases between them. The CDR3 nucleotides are TGCAGCGTTGGAGATCGGTCGGGGGCCTATGGCTACACCTGC. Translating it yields CSVGDRSGAYGYTC.

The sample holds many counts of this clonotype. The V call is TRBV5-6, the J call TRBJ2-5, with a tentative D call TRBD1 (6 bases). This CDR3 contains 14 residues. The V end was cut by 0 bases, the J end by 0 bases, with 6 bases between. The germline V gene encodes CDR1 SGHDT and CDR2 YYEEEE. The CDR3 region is CASSLDRDQETQYF. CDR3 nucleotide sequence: TGTGCCAGCAGCTTGGACAGGGACCAAGAGACCCAGTACTTC.

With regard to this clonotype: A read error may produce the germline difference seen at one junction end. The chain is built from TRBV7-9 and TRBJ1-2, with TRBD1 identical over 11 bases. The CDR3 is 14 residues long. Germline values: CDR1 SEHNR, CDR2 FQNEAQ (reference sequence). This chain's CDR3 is CVSSPGQGAYGYTF. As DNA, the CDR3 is TGTGTCAGCAGCCCCGGACAGGGGGCCTATGGCTACACCTTC.

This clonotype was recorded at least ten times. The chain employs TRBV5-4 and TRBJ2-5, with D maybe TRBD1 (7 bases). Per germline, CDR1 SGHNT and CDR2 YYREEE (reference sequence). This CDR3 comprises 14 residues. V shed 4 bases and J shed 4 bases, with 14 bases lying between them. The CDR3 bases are TGTGCCAGCAGCCCGACAGGGAGGCGAGAGACCCAGTACTTC. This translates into CASSPTGRRETQYF.